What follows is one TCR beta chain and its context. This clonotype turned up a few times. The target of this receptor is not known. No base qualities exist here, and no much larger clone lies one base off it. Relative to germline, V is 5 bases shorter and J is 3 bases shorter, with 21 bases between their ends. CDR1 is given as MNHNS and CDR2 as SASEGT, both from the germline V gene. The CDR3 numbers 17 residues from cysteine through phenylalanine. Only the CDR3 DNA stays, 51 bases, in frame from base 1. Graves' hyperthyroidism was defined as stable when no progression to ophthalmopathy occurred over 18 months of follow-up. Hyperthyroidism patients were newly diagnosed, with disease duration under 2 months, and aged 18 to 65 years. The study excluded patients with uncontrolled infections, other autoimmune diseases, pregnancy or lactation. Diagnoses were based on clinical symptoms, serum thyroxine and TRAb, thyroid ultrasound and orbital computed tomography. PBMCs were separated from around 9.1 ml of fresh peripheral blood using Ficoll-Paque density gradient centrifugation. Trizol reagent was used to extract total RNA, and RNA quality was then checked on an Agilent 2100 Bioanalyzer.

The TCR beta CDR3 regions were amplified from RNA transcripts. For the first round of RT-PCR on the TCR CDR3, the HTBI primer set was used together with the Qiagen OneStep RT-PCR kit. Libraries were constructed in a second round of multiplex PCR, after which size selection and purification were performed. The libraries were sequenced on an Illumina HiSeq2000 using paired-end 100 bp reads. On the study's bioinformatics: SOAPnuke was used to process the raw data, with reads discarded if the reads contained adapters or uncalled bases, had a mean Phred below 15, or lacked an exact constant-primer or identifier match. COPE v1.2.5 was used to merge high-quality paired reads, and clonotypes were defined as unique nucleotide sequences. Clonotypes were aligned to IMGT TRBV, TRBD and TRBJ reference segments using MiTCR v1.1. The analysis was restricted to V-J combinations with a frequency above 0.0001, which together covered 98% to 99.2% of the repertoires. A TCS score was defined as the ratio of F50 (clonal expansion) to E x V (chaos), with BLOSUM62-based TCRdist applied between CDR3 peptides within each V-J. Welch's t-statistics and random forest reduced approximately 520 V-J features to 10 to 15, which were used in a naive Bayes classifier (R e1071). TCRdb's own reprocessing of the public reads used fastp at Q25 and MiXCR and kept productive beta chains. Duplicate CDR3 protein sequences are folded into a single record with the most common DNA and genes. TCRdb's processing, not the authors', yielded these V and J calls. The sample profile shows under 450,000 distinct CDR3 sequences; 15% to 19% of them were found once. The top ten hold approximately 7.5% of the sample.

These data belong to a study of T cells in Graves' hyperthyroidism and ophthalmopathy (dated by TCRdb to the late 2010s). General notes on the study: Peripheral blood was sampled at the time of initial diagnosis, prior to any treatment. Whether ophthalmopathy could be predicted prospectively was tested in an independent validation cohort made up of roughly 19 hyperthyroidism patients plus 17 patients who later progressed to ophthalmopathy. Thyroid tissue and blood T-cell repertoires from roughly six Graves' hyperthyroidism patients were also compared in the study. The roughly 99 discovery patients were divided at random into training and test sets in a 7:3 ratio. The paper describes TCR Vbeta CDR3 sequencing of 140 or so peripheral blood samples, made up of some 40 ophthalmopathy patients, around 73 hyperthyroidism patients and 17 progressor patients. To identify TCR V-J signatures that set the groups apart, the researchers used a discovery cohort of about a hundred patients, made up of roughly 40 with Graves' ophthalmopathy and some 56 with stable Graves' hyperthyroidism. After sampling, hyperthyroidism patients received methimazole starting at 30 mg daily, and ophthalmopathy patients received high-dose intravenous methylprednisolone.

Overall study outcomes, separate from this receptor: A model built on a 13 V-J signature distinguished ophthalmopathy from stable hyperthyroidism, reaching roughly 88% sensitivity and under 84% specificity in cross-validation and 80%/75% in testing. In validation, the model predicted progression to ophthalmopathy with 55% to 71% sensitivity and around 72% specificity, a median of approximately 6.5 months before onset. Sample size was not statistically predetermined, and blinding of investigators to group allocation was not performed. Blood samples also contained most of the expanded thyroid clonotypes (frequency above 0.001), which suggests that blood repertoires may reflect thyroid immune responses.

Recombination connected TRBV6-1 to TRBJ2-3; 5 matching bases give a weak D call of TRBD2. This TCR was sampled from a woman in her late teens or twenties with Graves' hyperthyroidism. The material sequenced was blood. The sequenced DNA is TGTGCCAGCAGTCCCGGCCCCGGTTACCCGGGAACAGATACGCAGTATTTT. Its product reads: CASSPGPGYPGTDTQYF.